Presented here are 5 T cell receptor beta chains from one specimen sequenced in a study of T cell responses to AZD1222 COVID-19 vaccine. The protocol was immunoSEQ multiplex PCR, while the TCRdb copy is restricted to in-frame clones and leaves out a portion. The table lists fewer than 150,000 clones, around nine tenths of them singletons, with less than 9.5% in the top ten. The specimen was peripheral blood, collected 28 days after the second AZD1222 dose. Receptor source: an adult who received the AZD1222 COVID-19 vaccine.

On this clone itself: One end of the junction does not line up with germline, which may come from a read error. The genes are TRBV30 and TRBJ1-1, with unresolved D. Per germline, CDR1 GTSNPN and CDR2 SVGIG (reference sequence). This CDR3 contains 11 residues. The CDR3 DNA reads TGTGCCTGGGGTGTGAACACTGAAGCTTTCTTT. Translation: CAWGVNTEAFF.

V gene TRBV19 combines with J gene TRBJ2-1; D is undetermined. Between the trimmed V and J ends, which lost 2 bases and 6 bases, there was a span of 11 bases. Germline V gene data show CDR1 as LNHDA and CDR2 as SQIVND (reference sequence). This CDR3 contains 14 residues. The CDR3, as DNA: TGTGCCAGTAGTATAATATTAGGTGGCAATGAGCAGTTCTTC. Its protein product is CASSIILGGNEQFF. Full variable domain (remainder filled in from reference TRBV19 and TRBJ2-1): DGGITQSPKYLFRKEGQNVTLSCEQNLNHDAMYWYRQDPGQGLRLIYYSQIVNDFQKGDIAEGYSVSREKKESFPLTVTSAQKNPTAFYLCASSIILGGNEQFFGPGTRLTVL.

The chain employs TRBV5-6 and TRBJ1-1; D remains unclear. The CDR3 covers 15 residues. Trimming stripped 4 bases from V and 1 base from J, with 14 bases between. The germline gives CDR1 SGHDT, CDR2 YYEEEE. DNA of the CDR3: TGTGCCAGCAGCCCATCTCCCTCCACGAACACTGAAGCTTTCTTT. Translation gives CASSPSPSTNTEAFF.

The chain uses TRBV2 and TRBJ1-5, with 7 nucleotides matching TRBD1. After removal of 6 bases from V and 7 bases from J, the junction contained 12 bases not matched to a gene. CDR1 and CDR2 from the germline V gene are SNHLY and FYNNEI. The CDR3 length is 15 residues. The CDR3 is CASRVGAGGYQPQHF. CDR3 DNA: TGTGCCAGCAGAGTCGGAGCAGGGGGATACCAGCCCCAGCATTTT.

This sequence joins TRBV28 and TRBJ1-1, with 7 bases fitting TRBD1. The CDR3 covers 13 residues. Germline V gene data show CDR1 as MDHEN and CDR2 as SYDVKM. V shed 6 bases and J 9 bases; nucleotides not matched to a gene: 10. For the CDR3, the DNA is TGTGCCAGCAGGCAGGGGGGCGCGGCTAAAGCTTTCTTT. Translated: CASRQGGAAKAFF.